The next 29 T cell receptor beta chains were all read from a single sample in a study of untreated major depressive disorder. TCRdb's table, derived via immunoSEQ multiplex PCR, lists solely in-frame clones and lacks some. The data hold about 21,000 clones, with just under 90% observed a single time. Sequencing used CD4+ T cells from PBMCs. Every receptor here comes from a woman in her thirties or forties in good health.

This rearrangement joins TRBV4-1 to TRBJ2-6; 9 positions match TRBD1. The length of the CDR3 is 18 residues. The germline V gene encodes CDR1 MGHRA and CDR2 YSYEKL. Losses at the gene ends were 2 bases for V and 0 bases for J; bases not matched to a gene: 5. This CDR3 reads CASSQLGTGFSGANVLTF. The CDR3 DNA reads TGCGCCAGCAGCCAACTCGGGACAGGGTTCTCTGGGGCCAACGTCCTGACTTTC.

The chain is built from TRBV6-1 and TRBJ2-3, with D tentatively TRBD1 (5 bases). Trimming removed 2 bases at V and 0 bases at J, with 15 bases between. The CDR3 is made up of 17 amino acids. CDR1 is MNHNS and CDR2 is SASEGT in the germline V gene. The CDR3 loop reads CASSELGIGASTDTQYF. The CDR3 nucleotides are TGTGCCAGCAGTGAATTAGGAATAGGGGCAAGCACAGATACGCAGTATTTT.

The gene calls are TRBV27 and TRBJ1-1; 10 bases agree with TRBD1. The length of the CDR3 is 13 residues. With V trimmed by 7 bases and J by 4 bases, 3 bases remained unmatched. Germline V gives CDR1 MNHEY, CDR2 SMNVEV (reference sequence). CDR3 in amino acids: CASNGQGGTEAFF. The CDR3 bases are TGTGCCAGCAACGGACAGGGGGGCACTGAAGCTTTCTTT.

The J gene is TRBJ2-5, the V gene TRBV13; possibly TRBD1 or TRBD2 for D (5 bases each). CDR3 length: 17 amino acids. Per the germline V gene, CDR1 is PRHDT and CDR2 is FYEKMQ (reference sequence). Trimming removed 4 bases at V and 0 bases at J, with 18 bases between. The CDR3 reads CASSSGPIMGHQETQYF. As DNA, the CDR3 is TGTGCCAGCAGCTCCGGGCCCATCATGGGACACCAAGAGACCCAGTACTTC.

The V gene is TRBV7-9, the J gene TRBJ1-2, with a tentative D call TRBD1 (6 bases). The ends were cut back, 6 bases at V and 2 bases at J, with 13 bases in the middle. Germline assignment: CDR1 SEHNR and CDR2 FQNEAQ (reference sequence). There are 14 residues in the CDR3. The CDR3: CASSTTGLNYGYTF. The CDR3 DNA reads TGTGCCAGCAGTACTACAGGGTTGAACTATGGCTACACCTTC.

The V and J genes are TRBV11-3 and TRBJ2-1; 7 nucleotides align to TRBD2. V shed 5 bases, J shed 3 bases, and the junction held 13 bases outside the gene matches. CDR3 length equals 17 residues. The germline gives CDR1 SGHNT, CDR2 YENEEA. As DNA, the CDR3 is TGTGCCAGCAGCCCCCGCCGGTCGGGAGGAGGCTACAATGAGCAGTTCTTC. It is translated as CASSPRRSGGGYNEQFF.

The chain couples TRBV7-2 to TRBJ1-4; perhaps TRBD1 as D (6 bases). This CDR3 comprises 12 residues. Trimming shortened V by 1 base and J by 11 bases, and 8 bases separated the two germline ends. Germline V gives CDR1 SGHTA, CDR2 FQGNSA. The CDR3 sequence: CASSLDRAKLFF. In DNA, the CDR3 is TGTGCCAGCAGCTTAGACAGGGCTAAACTGTTTTTT.

V and J are TRBV5-4 and TRBJ1-6; the D is unclear. The CDR3 is 13 residues long. Germline V CDR1 and CDR2: SGHNT, YYREEE (reference sequence). Trimming pared 1 base from V and 7 bases from J, leaving 6 bases between. The chain's CDR3 is CASSLPGNSPLHF. The DNA of the CDR3 is TGTGCCAGCAGCTTGCCCGGAAATTCACCCCTCCACTTT.

The J gene is TRBJ1-3, the V gene TRBV2, with D uncertain. From germline, CDR1 is SNHLY and CDR2 FYNNEI. Trimming took 9 bases from V and 0 from J, leaving 9 bases between them. This CDR3 comprises 13 residues. CDR3 region: CASATDSGNTIYF. Here the CDR3 DNA reads TGTGCCAGTGCAACAGACTCTGGAAACACCATATATTTT.

The chain is built from TRBV5-1 and TRBJ2-2; D is ambiguous. Looked up from germline, CDR1 is SGHRS and CDR2 is YFSETQ. The CDR3 sequence is 14 residues long. V was pared by 5 bases and J by 2 bases, with 10 bases between. As DNA, the CDR3 is TGCGCCAGCAGGAACTACTCCAACACCGGGGAGCTGTTTTTT. Its protein is CASRNYSNTGELFF.

The chain links TRBV18 to TRBJ2-3; TRBD1 might be the D (6 bases). Germline lookup yields CDR1 KGHSH and CDR2 LQKENI. The length of the CDR3 is 15 residues. Trimming cost V 3 bases and J 4 bases, with 14 bases left between them. This CDR3 is CASSPAQGRSDTQYF. As DNA, the CDR3 is TGTGCCAGCTCACCGGCACAGGGTCGGTCAGATACGCAGTATTTT.

The chain couples TRBV28 to TRBJ2-7, with 13 nucleotides matching TRBD2. J lost 7 bases, V lost 6 bases, and 3 bases had no gene match. The CDR3 runs to 13 residues. Looked up from germline, CDR1 is MDHEN and CDR2 is SYDVKM. The CDR3 reads CASRLAGGREQYV. The CDR3 nucleotides read TGTGCCAGCAGACTAGCGGGGGGGCGTGAGCAGTACGTC.

For the CDR3, the DNA is TGTGCCAGCAGCCGGGACAGGGTGAACACTGAAGCTTTCTTT. This encodes CASSRDRVNTEAFF. This chain connects TRBV6-4 to TRBJ1-1; TRBD1 matches at 9 bases. Trimming at V came to 6 bases and at J to 0 bases, leaving 2 bases not matched to a gene. The germline gives CDR1 MRHNA, CDR2 SNTAGT. CDR3 size: 14 residues.

CDR3 DNA: TGTGCCAGCAAGCCGGGGGCTGATTCACCCCTCCACTTT. Amino acids: CASKPGADSPLHF. The V gene is TRBV2, the J gene TRBJ1-6; D might be TRBD1 (6 bases). V dropped 7 bases and J dropped 8 bases, with 12 bases sitting between them. Germline CDR1 is SNHLY and CDR2 is FYNNEI. The CDR3 extends over 13 amino acids. The full variable domain, its missing parts supplied by reference TRBV2 and TRBJ1-6, is EPEVTQTPSHQVTQMGQEVILRCVPISNHLYFYWYRQILGQKVEFLVSFYNNEISEKSEIFDDQFSVERPDGSNFTLKIRSTKLEDSAMYFCASKPGADSPLHFGNGTRLTVT.

The chain links TRBV7-2 to TRBJ2-3; 10 bases agree with TRBD2. This CDR3 region has 17 residues. Germline-derived CDR1 and CDR2 are SGHTA and FQGNSA. Unmatched junction bases numbered 10, after V lost 5 bases and J lost 2 bases. CDR3 in amino acids: CASSQGVAGGLTDTQYF. DNA for the CDR3: TGTGCCAGCAGCCAAGGGGTAGCGGGAGGTCTCACAGATACGCAGTATTTT.

The genes are TRBV5-6 and TRBJ1-3; weak D call: TRBD1 (5 bases). CDR3 length: 15 amino acids. Trimming took 0 bases from V and 6 from J, leaving 13 bases between them. Germline V gene data show CDR1 as SGHDT and CDR2 as YYEEEE. The CDR3 is CASSLAWGLVNTIYF. The CDR3 DNA reads TGTGCCAGCAGCTTGGCCTGGGGGTTGGTAAACACCATATATTTT.

The V and J genes are TRBV2 and TRBJ1-5; 8 nucleotides align to TRBD1. Trimming took 6 bases from V and 6 from J; bases not matched to a gene: 10. The CDR3 runs to 15 residues. Germline values: CDR1 SNHLY, CDR2 FYNNEI. CDR3 coding DNA: TGTGCCAGCAGGGCTGCGACAGGGGAGGGTCAGCCCCAGCATTTT. This codes for CASRAATGEGQPQHF.

The V gene is TRBV30, the J gene TRBJ2-7; no clear D. This CDR3 is 11 amino acids long. Germline values: CDR1 GTSNPN, CDR2 SVGIG (reference sequence). Trimming removed 0 bases from V and 7 bases from J, with 7 bases in between. The CDR3 spells CAWSVLGEQYV. CDR3 nucleotides: TGTGCCTGGAGTGTACTGGGTGAGCAGTACGTC.

V usage is TRBV6-5 and J usage is TRBJ1-3; D ambiguous. This CDR3 is 14 amino acids long. Germline values: CDR1 MNHEY, CDR2 SVGAGI. Trimming shortened V by 0 bases and J by 4 bases, and 7 bases separated the two germline ends. The CDR3 DNA sequence: TGTGCCAGCAGTTACTCTCTTGGAGGAAACACCATATATTTT. This translates into CASSYSLGGNTIYF.

V and J are TRBV6-5 and TRBJ1-2; D is unclear. Germline V gene lookup returns CDR1 MNHEY and CDR2 SVGAGI. V lost 6 bases and J lost 0, with 11 bases in between. The CDR3 totals 14 residues. The chain's CDR3 is CASSLRPANYGYTF. The CDR3 coding sequence is TGTGCCAGCAGCCTTAGACCTGCTAACTATGGCTACACCTTC.

This chain connects TRBV2 to TRBJ1-2; 7 nucleotides match TRBD1. The junction had 14 bases not matched to a gene; V was cut back by 6 bases and J by 13 bases. In germline, CDR1 is SNHLY, CDR2 FYNNEI. CDR3 size: 13 residues. The CDR3 coding sequence is TGTGCCAGCAGCCCGGGACAGCCTGCACCTTTCACCTTC. The encoded protein is CASSPGQPAPFTF.

The chain couples TRBV4-3 to TRBJ2-1; D is ambiguous. The germline V gene has CDR1 LGHNA and CDR2 YSLEER. V was pared by 2 bases and J by 8 bases, with 16 bases between. This CDR3 region has 15 residues. CDR3 coding DNA: TGCGCCAGCAGCCAACGGGTAGGCGGAGTAGATGAGCAGTTCTTC. It codes for CASSQRVGGVDEQFF.

This chain connects TRBV5-5 to TRBJ2-2, with a possible D match to TRBD1 (5 bases). The CDR3 is 14 amino acids. The germline V and J ends were trimmed by 3 bases and 1 base, with 7 bases remaining between them. Germline V CDR1 and CDR2: SGHKS, YYEKEE (reference sequence). As DNA, the CDR3 is TGTGCCAGCAGCTGGGGCATGAACACCGGGGAGCTGTTTTTT. It is translated as CASSWGMNTGELFF.

This chain joins TRBV7-6 and TRBJ2-3; D gene unclear. CDR3 length: 15 amino acids. Trimming took 6 bases from V and 0 from J, leaving 13 bases between them. Looked up from germline, CDR1 is SGHVS and CDR2 is FNYEAQ. The CDR3, as DNA: TGTGCCAGCAGTCCCTATCGTCTTAGCACAGATACGCAGTATTTT. The encoded protein is CASSPYRLSTDTQYF.

The chain employs TRBV4-1 and TRBJ2-7, with 13 positions matching TRBD2. V dropped 0 bases and J dropped 2; count of bases not matched to a gene: 1. In germline, CDR1 is MGHRA, CDR2 YSYEKL. The CDR3 spans 16 residues. In DNA form, the CDR3 reads TGCGCCAGCAGCCAAGAGGGACTAGCGGGGACCTACGAGCAGTACGTC. Its protein product is CASSQEGLAGTYEQYV.

The rearrangement joins TRBV18 to TRBJ1-3; D call uncertain. Germline CDR1 is KGHSH and CDR2 is LQKENI. The CDR3 is 14 amino acids. V lost 4 bases, J lost 0 bases, and 7 bases lay in between. DNA for the CDR3: TGTGCCAGCTCACTCAGTAACTCTGGAAACACCATATATTTT. This codes for CASSLSNSGNTIYF.

This rearrangement joins TRBV29-1 to TRBJ2-5; D is possibly TRBD1 or TRBD2 (5 bases each). This CDR3 region has 12 residues. Trimming pared 7 bases from V and 7 bases from J, leaving 16 bases between. Germline V gives CDR1 SQVTM, CDR2 ANQGSEA. The DNA for the CDR3 is TGCAGCGCCGGGACCGAGAGTTGGACCCAGTACTTC. Its translation is CSAGTESWTQYF.

This chain connects TRBV6-5 to TRBJ1-6, with TRBD1 matching 10 bases. CDR3 size: 13 residues. V lost 5 bases, J lost 9 bases, and 1 base stayed unmatched. Per the germline V gene, CDR1 is MNHEY and CDR2 is SVGAGI. This CDR3 is CASSRTGGSPLHF. CDR3 coding DNA: TGTGCCAGCAGTCGGACAGGGGGTTCACCCCTCCACTTT.

The genes are TRBV18 and TRBJ2-3; D ambiguous. This CDR3 spans 12 amino acids. CDR1 and CDR2 (germline): KGHSH, LQKENI. V shed 2 bases and J shed 0 bases, with 0 bases lying between them. Here the CDR3 reads CASSPSTDTQYF. The CDR3 bases are TGTGCCAGCTCACCAAGCACAGATACGCAGTATTTT.